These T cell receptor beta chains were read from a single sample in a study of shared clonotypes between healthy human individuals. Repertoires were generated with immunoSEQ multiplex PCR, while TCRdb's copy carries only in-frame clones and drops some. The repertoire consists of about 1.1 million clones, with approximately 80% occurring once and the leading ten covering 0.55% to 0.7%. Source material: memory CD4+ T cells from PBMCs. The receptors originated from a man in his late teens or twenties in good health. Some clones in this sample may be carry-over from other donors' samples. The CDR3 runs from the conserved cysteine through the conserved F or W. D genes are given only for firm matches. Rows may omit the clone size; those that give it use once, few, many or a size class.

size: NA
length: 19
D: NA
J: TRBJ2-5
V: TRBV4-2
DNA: TGTGCCAGCAGCCAAGGAGGGATTGGGACGACTCAGGGGGGAGAGACCCAGTACTTC
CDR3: CASSQGGIGTTQGGETQYF

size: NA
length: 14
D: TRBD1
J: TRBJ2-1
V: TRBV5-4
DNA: TGTGCCAGCAGCCCGCGGGACAGGTCCCATGAGCAGTTCTTC
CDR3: CASSPRDRSHEQFF

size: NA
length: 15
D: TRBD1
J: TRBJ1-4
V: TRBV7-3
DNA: TGTGCCAGCAGCGTGACAGGGGGTGCTAATGAAAAACTGTTTTTT
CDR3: CASSVTGGANEKLFF

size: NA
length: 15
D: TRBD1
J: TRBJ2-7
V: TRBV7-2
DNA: TGTGCCAGCAGCCTAGGGACAGGGGTCCACTACGAGCAGTACTTC
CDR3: CASSLGTGVHYEQYF

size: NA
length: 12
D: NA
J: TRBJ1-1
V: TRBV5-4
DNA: TGTGCCAGCAGCTTGTTACAGGCTGAAGCTTTCTTT
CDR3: CASSLLQAEAFF

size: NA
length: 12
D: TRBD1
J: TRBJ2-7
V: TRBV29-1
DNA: TGCAGCGTTAAGGGGACAGGGGACGAGCAGTACTTC
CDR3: CSVKGTGDEQYF

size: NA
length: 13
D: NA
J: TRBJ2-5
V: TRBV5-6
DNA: TGTGCCAGCAGCTTGTCTTTAACCGAGACCCAGTACTTC
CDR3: CASSLSLTETQYF

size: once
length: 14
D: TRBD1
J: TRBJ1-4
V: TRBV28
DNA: TGTGCCAGCAGTACACAGGGGAGAAGCGAAAAACTGTTTTTT
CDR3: CASSTQGRSEKLFF

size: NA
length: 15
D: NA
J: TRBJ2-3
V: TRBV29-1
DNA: TGCAGCGTTGTCTGGGGAAGGGGGGGCACAGATACGCAGTATTTT
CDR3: CSVVWGRGGTDTQYF

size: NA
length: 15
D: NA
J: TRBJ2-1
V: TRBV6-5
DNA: TGTGCCAGCAGTTTCCTGGGACTCGGTGCCAATGAGCAGTTCTTC
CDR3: CASSFLGLGANEQFF

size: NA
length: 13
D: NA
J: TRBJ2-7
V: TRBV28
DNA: TGTGCCAGCCTAAGGAGCGCTAACTACGAGCAGTACTTC
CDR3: CASLRSANYEQYF

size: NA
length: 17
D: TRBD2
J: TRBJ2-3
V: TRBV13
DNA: TGTGCCAGCACCTTCGGGGCGGCGGGAGGTAACACAGATACGCAGTATTTT
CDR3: CASTFGAAGGNTDTQYF

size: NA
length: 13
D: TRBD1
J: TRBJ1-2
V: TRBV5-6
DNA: TGTGCCAGCAGCTTGGCCAGGGGGGACGGCTACACCTTC
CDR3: CASSLARGDGYTF

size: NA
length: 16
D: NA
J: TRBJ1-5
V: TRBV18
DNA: TGTGCCAGCTCCCCCGCCGGGGCGGGAGGAGGGCAGCCCCAGCATTTT
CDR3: CASSPAGAGGGQPQHF

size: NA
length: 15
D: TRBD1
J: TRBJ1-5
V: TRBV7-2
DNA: TGTGCCAGCAGCCCTGGACAGGGAGAATTTCAGCCCCAGCATTTT
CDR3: CASSPGQGEFQPQHF

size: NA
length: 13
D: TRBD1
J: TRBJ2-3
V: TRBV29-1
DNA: TGCAGCGTTGAGGGACAGTACACAGATACGCAGTATTTT
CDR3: CSVEGQYTDTQYF

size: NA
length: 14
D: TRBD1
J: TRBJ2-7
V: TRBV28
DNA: TGTGCCAGCGTTGGGACAGGGAGAGCCTACGAGCAGTACTTC
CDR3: CASVGTGRAYEQYF

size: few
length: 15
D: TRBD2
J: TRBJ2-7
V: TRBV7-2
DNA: TGTGCCAGCAGCTTAACGGGACTAGCTTCGGGCGAGCAGTACTTC
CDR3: CASSLTGLASGEQYF

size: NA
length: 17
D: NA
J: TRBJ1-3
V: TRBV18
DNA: TGTGCCAGCTCACCACCGGGCCGGGGGAAATCTGGAAACACCATATATTTT
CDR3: CASSPPGRGKSGNTIYF

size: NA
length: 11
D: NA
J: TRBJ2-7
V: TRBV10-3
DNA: TGTGCCATCAGTGAAGCCTACGAGCAGTACTTC
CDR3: CAISEAYEQYF

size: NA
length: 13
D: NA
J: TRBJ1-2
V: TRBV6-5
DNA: TGTGCCAGCACCAACAGGGCTAACTATGGCTACACCTTC
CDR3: CASTNRANYGYTF

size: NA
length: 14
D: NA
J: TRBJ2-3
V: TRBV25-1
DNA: TGTGCCAGCAGTGAATGGCAGGGCCCAGATACGCAGTATTTT
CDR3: CASSEWQGPDTQYF

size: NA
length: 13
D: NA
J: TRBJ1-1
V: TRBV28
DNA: TGTGCCAGTCGGCCCCCCGGTAGGGCTGAAGCTTTCTTT
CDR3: CASRPPGRAEAFF

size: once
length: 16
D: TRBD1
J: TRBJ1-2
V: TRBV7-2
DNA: TGTGCCAGCAGCCGTCCCGGGACAGGGGGCGGCTATGGCTACACCTTC
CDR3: CASSRPGTGGGYGYTF

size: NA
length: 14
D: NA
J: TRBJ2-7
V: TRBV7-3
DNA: TGTGCCAGCAGCTTGGACCCTAGGGGAGGCGAGCAGTACTTC
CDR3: CASSLDPRGGEQYF

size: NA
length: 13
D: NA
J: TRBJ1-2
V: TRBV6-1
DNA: TGTGCCAGCACCCCGGACAGTGCGGTTCGCTACACCTTC
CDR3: CASTPDSAVRYTF

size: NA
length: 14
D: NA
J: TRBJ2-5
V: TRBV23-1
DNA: TGCGCCAGCAGTCAGCCCGACCGACAAGAGACCCAGTACTTC
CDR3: CASSQPDRQETQYF

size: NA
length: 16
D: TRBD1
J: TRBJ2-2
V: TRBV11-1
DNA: TGTGCCAGCAGCTTAGGGCAGGGGGCGCGGCCCGGGGAGCTGTTTTTT
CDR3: CASSLGQGARPGELFF

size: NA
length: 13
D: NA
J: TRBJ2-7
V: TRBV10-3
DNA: TGTGCCATCATGGCGTCAGGGACCTACGAGCAGTACTTC
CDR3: CAIMASGTYEQYF

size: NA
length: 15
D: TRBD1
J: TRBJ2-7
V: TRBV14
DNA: TGTGCCAGCAGCCGCCTCCGGGACAGGTTCTACGAGCAGTACTTC
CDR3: CASSRLRDRFYEQYF

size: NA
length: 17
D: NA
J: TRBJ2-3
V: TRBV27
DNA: TGTGCCAGCAGTTTCGACGGACGCAGGGGGGGCACAGATACGCAGTATTTT
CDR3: CASSFDGRRGGTDTQYF

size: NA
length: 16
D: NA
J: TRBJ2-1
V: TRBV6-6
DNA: TGTGCCAGCAGTTACTCGTACAGGAGGACCTACAATGAGCAGTTCTTC
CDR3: CASSYSYRRTYNEQFF

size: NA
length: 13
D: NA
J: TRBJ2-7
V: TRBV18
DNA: TGTGCCAGCTCAGCGGGACAGCACTACGAGCAGTACTTC
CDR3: CASSAGQHYEQYF

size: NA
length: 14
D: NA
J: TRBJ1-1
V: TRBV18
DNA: TGTGCCAGCTCACCCCCGGACGGTAACACTGAAGCTTTCTTT
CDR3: CASSPPDGNTEAFF

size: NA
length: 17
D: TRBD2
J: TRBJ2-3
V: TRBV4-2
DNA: TGTGCCAGCAGCCAAGAAAAAACTAGCGGGAGTGGAGATACGCAGTATTTT
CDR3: CASSQEKTSGSGDTQYF

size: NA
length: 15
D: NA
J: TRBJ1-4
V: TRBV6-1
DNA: TGTGCCAGCAGTGAAGCGGGGGGGTATTATGAAAAACTGTTTTTT
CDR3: CASSEAGGYYEKLFF

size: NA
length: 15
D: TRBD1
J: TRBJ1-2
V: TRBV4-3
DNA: TGCGCCAGCAGCGAAGGGACAGGGGGTAACTATGGCTACACCTTC
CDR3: CASSEGTGGNYGYTF

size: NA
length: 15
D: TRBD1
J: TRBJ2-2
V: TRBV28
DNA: TGTGCCAGCAGTCGACGGACAGGGATAACCGGGGAGCTGTTTTTT
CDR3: CASSRRTGITGELFF

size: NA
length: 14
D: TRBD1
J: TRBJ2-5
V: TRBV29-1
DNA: TGCAGCGTTGAACAGGGGGCGGTCGGAGAGACCCAGTACTTC
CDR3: CSVEQGAVGETQYF

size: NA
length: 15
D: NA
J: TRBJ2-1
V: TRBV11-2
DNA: TGTGCCAGCAGTTCTAGGAGCCGGGCTGACAATGAGCAGTTCTTC
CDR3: CASSSRSRADNEQFF

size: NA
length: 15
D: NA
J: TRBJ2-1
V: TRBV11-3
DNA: TGTGCCAGCAGCTTAGCGGCTAGCATCGACAATGAGCAGTTCTTC
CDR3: CASSLAASIDNEQFF

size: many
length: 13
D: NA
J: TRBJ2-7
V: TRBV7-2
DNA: TGTGCCAGCAGCCCCGGGCCACGCTACGAGCAGTACTTC
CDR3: CASSPGPRYEQYF

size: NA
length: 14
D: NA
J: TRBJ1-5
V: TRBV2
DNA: TGTGCCAGCAGTGAAGAGGGAGCTCCCTTGCCCCAGCATTTT
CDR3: CASSEEGAPLPQHF

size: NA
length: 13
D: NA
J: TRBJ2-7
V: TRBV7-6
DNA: TGTGCCAGCAGCCCGCCAGCTAGCGCGGAGCAGTACTTC
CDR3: CASSPPASAEQYF

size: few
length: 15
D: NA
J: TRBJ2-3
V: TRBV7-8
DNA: TGTGCCAGCAGCTTAGCACTGCTTAGCACAGATACGCAGTATTTT
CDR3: CASSLALLSTDTQYF

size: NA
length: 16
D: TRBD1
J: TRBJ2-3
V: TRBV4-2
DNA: TGTGCCAGCAGCCTAGGGGGACAGGGGGCCGATGATACGCAGTATTTT
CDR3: CASSLGGQGADDTQYF

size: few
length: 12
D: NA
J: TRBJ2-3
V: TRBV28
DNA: TGTGCCAGCAGTTTGGAGACGGAAGCACAGTATTTT
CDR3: CASSLETEAQYF

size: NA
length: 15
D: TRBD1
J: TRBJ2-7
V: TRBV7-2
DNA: TGTGCCAGCAGCTTAATCGGGACAGCTCTCAACGAGCAGTACTTC
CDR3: CASSLIGTALNEQYF

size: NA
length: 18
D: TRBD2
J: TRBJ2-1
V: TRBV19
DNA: TGTGCCAGTAGTATAGGTCCCTTTAGCGGGAGCTCCTACAATGAGCAGTTCTTC
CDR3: CASSIGPFSGSSYNEQFF

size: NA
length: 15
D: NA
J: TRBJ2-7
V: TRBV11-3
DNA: TGTGCCAGCAGCCGGGGCGGGGACGGTCCCTACGAGCAGTACTTC
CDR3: CASSRGGDGPYEQYF

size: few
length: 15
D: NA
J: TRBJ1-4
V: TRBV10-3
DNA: TGTGCCATCAGTGACCTGTTGGGGGCGAATGAAAAACTGTTTTTT
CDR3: CAISDLLGANEKLFF

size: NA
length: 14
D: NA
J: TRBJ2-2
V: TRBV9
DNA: TGTGCCAGCAGCTATAGATGGGTCACCGGGGAGCTGTTTTTT
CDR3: CASSYRWVTGELFF

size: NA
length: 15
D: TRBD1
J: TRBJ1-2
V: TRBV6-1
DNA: TGTGCCAGCAGACAAGGACAGGGGGTAGAATATGGCTACACCTTC
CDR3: CASRQGQGVEYGYTF